In this sample, the clone carrying this T cell receptor (beta chain) turned up once. The antigen remains undetermined. The data derive from a study of cytomegalovirus exposure and HLA in healthy donors. Whole-study results and caveats: Donor immune exposure was known only as CMV serostatus.

PCR used 60 Vbeta primers and 13 Jbeta primers. Profiled with immunoSEQ multiplex PCR; TCRdb holds only in-frame clones, not every one. The table shows around 280,000 clones, with about 90% occurring only once. CDR3 length: 14 residues. Trimming left V 2 bases short and J 13 bases short, with 15 bases between. CDR1 is MNHEY, CDR2 SVGAGI, per germline. V is TRBV6-5 and J is TRBJ1-6; D is perhaps TRBD1 (6 bases). This sequence originates from a woman aged 18-29 years in good health and CMV-seronegative. Material: PBMCs. For the CDR3, the DNA is TGTGCCAGCAGTTACGACGGACAGCCCTCCCCCCTCCACTTT. Its translation: CASSYDGQPSPLHF.